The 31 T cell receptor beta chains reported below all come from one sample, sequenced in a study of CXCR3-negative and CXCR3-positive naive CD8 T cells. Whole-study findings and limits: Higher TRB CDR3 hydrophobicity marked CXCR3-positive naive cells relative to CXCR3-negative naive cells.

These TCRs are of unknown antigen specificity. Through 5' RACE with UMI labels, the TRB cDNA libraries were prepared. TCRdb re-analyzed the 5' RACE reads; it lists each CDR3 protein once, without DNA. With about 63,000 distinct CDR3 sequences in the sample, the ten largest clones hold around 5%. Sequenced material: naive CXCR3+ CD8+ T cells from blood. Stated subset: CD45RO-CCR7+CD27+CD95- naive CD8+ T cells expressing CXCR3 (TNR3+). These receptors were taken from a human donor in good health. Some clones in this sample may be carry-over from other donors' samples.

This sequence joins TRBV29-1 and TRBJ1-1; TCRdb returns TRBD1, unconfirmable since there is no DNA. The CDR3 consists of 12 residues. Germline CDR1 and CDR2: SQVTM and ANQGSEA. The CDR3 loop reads CSVGGPLTEAFF.

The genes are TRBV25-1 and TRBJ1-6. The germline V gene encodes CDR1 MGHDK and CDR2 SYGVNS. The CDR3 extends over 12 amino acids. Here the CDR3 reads CASSPYNSPLHF.

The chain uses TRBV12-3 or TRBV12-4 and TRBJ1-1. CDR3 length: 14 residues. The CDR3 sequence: CASSFMQGGPEAFF.

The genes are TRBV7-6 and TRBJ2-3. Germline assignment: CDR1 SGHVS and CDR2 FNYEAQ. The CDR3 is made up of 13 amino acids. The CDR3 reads CASSLAWTDTQYF.

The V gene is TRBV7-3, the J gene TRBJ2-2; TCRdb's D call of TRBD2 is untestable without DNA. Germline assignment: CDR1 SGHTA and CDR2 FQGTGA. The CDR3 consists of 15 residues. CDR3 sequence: CASSWSGGITGELFF.

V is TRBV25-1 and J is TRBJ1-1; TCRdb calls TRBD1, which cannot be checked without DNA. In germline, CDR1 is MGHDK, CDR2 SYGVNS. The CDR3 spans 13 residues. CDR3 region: CASRQGLNTEAFF.

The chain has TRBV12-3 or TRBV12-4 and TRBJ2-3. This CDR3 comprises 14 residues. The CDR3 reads CASSFLGPTDTQYF.

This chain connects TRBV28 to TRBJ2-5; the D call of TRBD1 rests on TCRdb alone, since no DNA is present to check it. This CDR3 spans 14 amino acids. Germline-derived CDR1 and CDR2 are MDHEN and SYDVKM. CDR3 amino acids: CASSTDRGRETQYF. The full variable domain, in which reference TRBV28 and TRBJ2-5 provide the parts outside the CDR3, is DVKVTQSSRYLVKRTGEKVFLECVQDMDHENMFWYRQDPGLGLRLIYFSYDVKMKEKGDIPEGYSVSREKKERFSLILESASTNQTSMYLCASSTDRGRETQYFGPGTRLLVL.

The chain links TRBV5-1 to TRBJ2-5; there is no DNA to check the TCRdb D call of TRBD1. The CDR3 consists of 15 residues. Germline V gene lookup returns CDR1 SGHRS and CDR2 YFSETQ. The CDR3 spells CASSLDRGAQETQYF.

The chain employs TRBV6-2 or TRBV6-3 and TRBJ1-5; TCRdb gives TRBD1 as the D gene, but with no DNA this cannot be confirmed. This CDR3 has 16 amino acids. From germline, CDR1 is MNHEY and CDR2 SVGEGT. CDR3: CASSWVRDRANQPQHF.

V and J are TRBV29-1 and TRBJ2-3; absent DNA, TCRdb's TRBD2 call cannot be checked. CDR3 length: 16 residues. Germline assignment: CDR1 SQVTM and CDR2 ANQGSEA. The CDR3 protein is CSVDSLTSGNTDTQYF.

The CDR3 loop is CASSLEDRTGELFF. This chain connects TRBV5-1 to TRBJ2-2. This CDR3 is 14 amino acids long. Germline CDR1 and CDR2: SGHRS and YFSETQ. The full variable domain, rest sourced from reference TRBV5-1 and TRBJ2-2, is KAGVTQTPRYLIKTRGQQVTLSCSPISGHRSVSWYQQTPGQGLQFLFEYFSETQRNKGNFPGRFSGRQFSNSRSEMNVSTLELGDSALYLCASSLEDRTGELFFGEGSRLTVL.

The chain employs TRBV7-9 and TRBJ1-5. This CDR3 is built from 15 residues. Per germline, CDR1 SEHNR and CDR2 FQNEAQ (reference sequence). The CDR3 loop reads CASSFHGLVEKPQHF.

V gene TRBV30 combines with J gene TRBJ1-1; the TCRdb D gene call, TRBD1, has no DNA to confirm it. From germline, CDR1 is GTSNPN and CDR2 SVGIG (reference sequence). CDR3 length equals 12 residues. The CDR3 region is CAWSTGEVEAFF.

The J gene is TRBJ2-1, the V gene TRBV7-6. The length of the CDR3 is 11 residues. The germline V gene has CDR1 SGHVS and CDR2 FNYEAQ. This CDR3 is CASGIGVEQFF.

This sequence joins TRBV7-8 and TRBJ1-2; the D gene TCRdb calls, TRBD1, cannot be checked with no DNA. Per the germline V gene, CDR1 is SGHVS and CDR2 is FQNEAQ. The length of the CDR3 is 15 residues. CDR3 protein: CASSLAPGQNYGYTF.

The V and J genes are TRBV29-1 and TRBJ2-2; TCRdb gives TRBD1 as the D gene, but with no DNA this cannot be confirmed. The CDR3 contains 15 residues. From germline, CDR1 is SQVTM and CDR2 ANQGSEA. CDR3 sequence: CSVEDQGAVTGELFF.

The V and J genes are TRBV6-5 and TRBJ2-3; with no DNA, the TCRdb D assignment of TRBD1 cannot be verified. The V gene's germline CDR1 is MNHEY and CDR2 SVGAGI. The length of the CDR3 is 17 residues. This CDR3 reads CASRRNRGRGDTDTQYF.

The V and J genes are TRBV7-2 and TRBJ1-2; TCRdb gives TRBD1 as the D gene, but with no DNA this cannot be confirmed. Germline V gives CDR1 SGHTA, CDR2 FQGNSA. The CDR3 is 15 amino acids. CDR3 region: CASSLGGATASGYTF.

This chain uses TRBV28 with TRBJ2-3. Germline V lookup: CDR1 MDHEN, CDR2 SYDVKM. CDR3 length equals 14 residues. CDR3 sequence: CASSFLIPTDTQYF.

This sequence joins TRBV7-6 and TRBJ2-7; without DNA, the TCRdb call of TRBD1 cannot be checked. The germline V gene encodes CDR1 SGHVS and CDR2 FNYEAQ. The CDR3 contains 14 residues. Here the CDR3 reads CTSSSGQEVYEQYF.

CDR3 protein: CSVDPGSGNTIYF. The chain couples TRBV29-1 to TRBJ1-3; TCRdb outputs TRBD1, but without DNA this stays unchecked. CDR3 length equals 13 residues. Per the germline V gene, CDR1 is SQVTM and CDR2 is ANQGSEA.

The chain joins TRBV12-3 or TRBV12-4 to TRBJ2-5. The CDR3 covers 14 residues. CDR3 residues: CASMLAGVEETQYF.

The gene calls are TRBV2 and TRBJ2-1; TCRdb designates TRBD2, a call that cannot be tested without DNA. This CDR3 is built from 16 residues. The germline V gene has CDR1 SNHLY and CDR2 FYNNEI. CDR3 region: CASSERGLGTYNEQFF.

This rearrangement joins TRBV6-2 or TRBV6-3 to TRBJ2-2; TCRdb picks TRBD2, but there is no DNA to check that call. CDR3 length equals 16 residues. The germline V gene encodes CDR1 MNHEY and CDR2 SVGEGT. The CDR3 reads CASSYWVGLNTGELFF.

Here the CDR3 reads CASSLPGTGGAGTGELFF. The chain carries TRBV5-1 and TRBJ2-2; checking the TCRdb D call of TRBD1 is not possible without DNA. This CDR3 comprises 18 residues. Germline V gene lookup returns CDR1 SGHRS and CDR2 YFSETQ.

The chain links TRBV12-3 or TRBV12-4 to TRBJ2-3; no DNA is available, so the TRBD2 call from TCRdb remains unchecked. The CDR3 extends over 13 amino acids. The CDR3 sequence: CASSLVGRGTQYF.

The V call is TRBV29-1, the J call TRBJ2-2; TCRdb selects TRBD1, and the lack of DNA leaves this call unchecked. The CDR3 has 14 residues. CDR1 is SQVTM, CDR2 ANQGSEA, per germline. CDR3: CSVEGQGNTGELFF.

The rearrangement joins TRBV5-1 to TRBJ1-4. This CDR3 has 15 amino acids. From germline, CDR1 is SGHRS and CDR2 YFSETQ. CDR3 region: CASSLEGGPNEKLLF.

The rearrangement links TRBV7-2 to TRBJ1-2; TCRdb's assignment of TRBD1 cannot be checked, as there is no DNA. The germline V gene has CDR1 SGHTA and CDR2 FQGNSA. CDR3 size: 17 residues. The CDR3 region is CASSLIPGQEFHYGYTF.

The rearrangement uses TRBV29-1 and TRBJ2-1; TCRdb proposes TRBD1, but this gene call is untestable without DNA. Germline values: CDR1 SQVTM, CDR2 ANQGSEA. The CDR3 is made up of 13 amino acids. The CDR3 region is CSVAGQQYNEQFF.